This T cell receptor (beta chain) was captured by sequencing in a study of CD8 T cells in Susac syndrome. General observations from the study: It was in TEMRA cells and active patients that Susac CD8+ clonal expansion peaked. Total CD8+ repertoires held sixteen Susac-specific public clones, while CD8+ TEMRA repertoires held roughly five.

Germline lookup yields CDR1 MGHRA and CDR2 YSYEKL. Trimming left V 1 base short and J 0 bases short, with 10 bases between. The CDR3 extends over 15 amino acids. FACS enriched CD8+ TEMRA cells, while bulk CD8+ and CD4+ were negatively isolated. A remark on this clonotype: The antigen remains unidentified.

An amount of RNA that ranged from roughly 0.45 to 1 ug was reverse transcribed with random hexamers. Each CDR3 protein is one row after TCRdb ran MiXCR on the immunoSEQ multiplex PCR reads. The data contain some 120,000 distinct CDR3 sequences, around 94% of them singletons. The clonotype was recovered from a human donor with Susac syndrome. J is TRBJ2-7 and V is TRBV4-1; D not certain. Sample: CD8+ T cells from PBMCs. The CDR3 here is CASSQVLLGSYEQYF. The CDR3 DNA reads TGCGCCAGCAGCCAAGTTCTCCTGGGCTCCTACGAGCAGTACTTC.